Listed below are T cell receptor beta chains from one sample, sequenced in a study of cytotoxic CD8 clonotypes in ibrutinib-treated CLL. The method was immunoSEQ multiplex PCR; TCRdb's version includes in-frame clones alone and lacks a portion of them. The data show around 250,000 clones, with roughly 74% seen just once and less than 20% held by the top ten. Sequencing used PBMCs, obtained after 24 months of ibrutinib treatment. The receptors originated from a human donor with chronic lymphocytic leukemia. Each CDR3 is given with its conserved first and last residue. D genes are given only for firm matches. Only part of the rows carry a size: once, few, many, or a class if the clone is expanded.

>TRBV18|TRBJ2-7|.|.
TGTGCCAGCTCACTCGAGACACCTCCCTACGAGCAGTACTTC
CASSLETPPYEQYF
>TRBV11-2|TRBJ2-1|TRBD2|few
TGTGCCAGCAGCTTTACTAGCGGGAGTATAAATGAGCAGTTCTTC
CASSFTSGSINEQFF
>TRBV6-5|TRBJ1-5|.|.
TGTGCCAGCAGCCCCGGAGGGCCCCAGCATTTT
CASSPGGPQHF
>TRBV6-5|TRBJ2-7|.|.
TGTGCCAGCAGTTACTCGAGTACTGAAGACTACGAGCAGTACTTC
CASSYSSTEDYEQYF
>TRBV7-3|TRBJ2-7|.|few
TGTGCCAGCAGCCCTTGGGTCCTCGCGAGCTACGAGCAGTACTTC
CASSPWVLASYEQYF
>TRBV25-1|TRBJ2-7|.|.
TGTGCCAGCAGTGAATCCCAGACCCGTAAAGTAAACGAGCAGTACTTC
CASSESQTRKVNEQYF
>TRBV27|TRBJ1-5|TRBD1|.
TGTGCCAGCAGCCAGGGGGGGAGCAATCAGCCCCAGCATTTT
CASSQGGSNQPQHF
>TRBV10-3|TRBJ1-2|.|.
TGTGCCATCAGCCCCGGACAGTCGCTCGGCTATGGCTACACCTTC
CAISPGQSLGYGYTF
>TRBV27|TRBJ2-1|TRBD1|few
TGTGCCAGCAGTCTGACAGGGTACAATGAGCAGTTCTTC
CASSLTGYNEQFF
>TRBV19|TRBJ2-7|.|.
TGTGCCAGTAGTATAGGGGGGACCGAGTTGAGTTACGAGCAGTACTTC
CASSIGGTELSYEQYF
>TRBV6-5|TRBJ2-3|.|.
TGTGCCAGCTGTGGGAGTCCAGATACGCAGTATTTT
CASCGSPDTQYF
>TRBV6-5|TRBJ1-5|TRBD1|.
TGTGCCAGCAGTTATCTCTCTGCAGGGGGCGTTGGGCCCCAGCATTTT
CASSYLSAGGVGPQHF
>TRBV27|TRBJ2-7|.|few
TGTGCCAGCAGTTTGACCGTTACCTACGAGCAGTACTTC
CASSLTVTYEQYF
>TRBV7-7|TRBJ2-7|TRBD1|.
TGTGCTAGCAGCGCGGGGACAGGGCTGGGGGACACCTACGAGCAGTACTTC
CASSAGTGLGDTYEQYF
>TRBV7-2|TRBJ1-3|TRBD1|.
TGTGCCAGCAGCCCTAGCGGGACAGGGGTTGGAAACACCATATATTTT
CASSPSGTGVGNTIYF
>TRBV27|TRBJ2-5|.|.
TGTGCCAGCAGTTTTAGCCAGTCGGGTGATACCCAGTACTTC
CASSFSQSGDTQYF
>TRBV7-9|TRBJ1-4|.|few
TGTGCCAGCAGCTTAATGGGTGATGAAAAACTGTTTTTT
CASSLMGDEKLFF
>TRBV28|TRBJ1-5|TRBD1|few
TGTGCCAGCAGTATACAGGGGAGAAGGCAGCCCCAGCATTTT
CASSIQGRRQPQHF
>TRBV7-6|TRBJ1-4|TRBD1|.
TGTGCCAGCAGCCCCAGGGGGGCAACTAATGAAAAACTGTTTTTT
CASSPRGATNEKLFF
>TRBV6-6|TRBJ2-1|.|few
TGTGCCACCGAGACTGCCGCCTACAATGAGCAGTTCTTC
CATETAAYNEQFF
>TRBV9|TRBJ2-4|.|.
TGTGCCAGCCAGCGAGGGGACGCATCCGAAAACATTCAGTACTTC
CASQRGDASENIQYF
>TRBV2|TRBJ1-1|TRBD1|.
TGTGCCAGCAGTGAGGACAGGCTCAGCTTCTTT
CASSEDRLSFF
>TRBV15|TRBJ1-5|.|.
TGTGCCACCAGCAGAGCAGGGGCCAATCAGCCCCAGCATTTT
CATSRAGANQPQHF
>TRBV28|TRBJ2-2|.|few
TGTGCCAGCAGTTATCAGCTTGCCGGGGAGCTGTTTTTT
CASSYQLAGELFF
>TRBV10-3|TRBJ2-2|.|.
TGTGCCATCAGTGGGGGGACAACGAACACCGGGGAGCTGTTTTTT
CAISGGTTNTGELFF